The 27 T cell receptor beta chains reported below all come from one sample, sequenced in a study of cytomegalovirus exposure and HLA in healthy donors. The primer mix had 60 Vbeta and 13 Jbeta primers. Profiling relied on immunoSEQ multiplex PCR, and the TCRdb table lists in-frame clones only, not all of them. This table holds some 130,000 clones, approximately 10% found once. Sequenced sample: PBMCs. Receptors were obtained from a woman aged 40 to 50 in good health and CMV-seropositive.

The CDR3 bases are TGCGCCAGCAGCCGGCACTTAATTACAGGGGCGGGTCAGCCCCAGCATTTT. This encodes CASSRHLITGAGQPQHF. This rearrangement joins TRBV4-1 to TRBJ1-5; 7 bases fit TRBD1. Germline trimming cut 4 bases from V and 6 bases from J; bases unmatched to any gene: 15. The V gene's germline CDR1 is MGHRA and CDR2 YSYEKL. This CDR3 is built from 17 residues.

The sample holds a few counts of this clone. The chain recombines TRBV5-1 with TRBJ2-1, with D hard to call. The CDR3 totals 13 residues. Germline V gene sequence: CDR1 SGHRS, CDR2 YFSETQ. V was clipped by 4 bases and J by 3 bases, with 8 bases between them. CDR3 amino acids: CASSLPLYNEQFF. CDR3 DNA sequence: TGCGCCAGCAGCCTCCCCCTCTACAATGAGCAGTTCTTC.

J is TRBJ2-1 and V is TRBV7-9; a weak D match, TRBD2 (9 bases). Germline V gives CDR1 SEHNR, CDR2 FQNEAQ (reference sequence). The length of the CDR3 is 15 residues. The V and J ends lost 5 bases and 10 bases respectively, with 21 bases between them. The CDR3 DNA reads TGTGCCAGCAGCGCGGGGGGGGGCTGGGACAGGGAGCAGTTCTTC. It codes for CASSAGGGWDREQFF.

J is TRBJ1-1 and V is TRBV7-9; D may be TRBD1 (5 bases). This CDR3 is 14 amino acids long. Looked up from germline, CDR1 is SEHNR and CDR2 is FQNEAQ (reference sequence). The ends were cut back, 3 bases at V and 2 bases at J, with 10 bases in the middle. The CDR3 sequence: CASSFGGDNTEAFF. The CDR3 DNA sequence: TGTGCCAGCAGCTTCGGCGGGGACAACACTGAAGCTTTCTTT.

The chain employs TRBV18 and TRBJ2-1; tentative D call: TRBD2 (5 bases). Germline V gives CDR1 KGHSH, CDR2 LQKENI. This CDR3 contains 14 residues. The germline V and J ends were trimmed by 2 bases and 7 bases, with 12 bases remaining between them. CDR3 DNA: TGTGCCAGCTCACCAGGGCTAGCAGGTAATGAGCAGTTCTTC. It specifies CASSPGLAGNEQFF.

V usage is TRBV18 and J usage is TRBJ2-3, with 7 bases lining up with TRBD2. V dropped 2 bases and J dropped 3; count of bases not matched to a gene: 8. Germline CDR1 reads KGHSH; CDR2 reads LQKENI. The CDR3 totals 16 residues. The CDR3 sequence is CASSPNQRGATDTQYF. The CDR3 DNA is TGTGCCAGCTCACCAAACCAGCGGGGTGCTACAGATACGCAGTATTTT.

The chain uses TRBV6-5 and TRBJ1-5; tentative D call: TRBD1 (5 bases). Germline values: CDR1 MNHEY, CDR2 SVGAGI. Trimming removed 6 bases at V and 2 bases at J, with 14 bases between. The CDR3 has 15 amino acids. In DNA form, the CDR3 reads TGTGCCAGCAGGGGCGGGGGGGAAGGCAATCAGCCCCAGCATTTT. It is translated as CASRGGGEGNQPQHF.

This clone was seen only a few times. This chain joins TRBV29-1 and TRBJ2-2, with 11 bases identical to TRBD2. Germline assignment: CDR1 SQVTM and CDR2 ANQGSEA. The junction had 4 bases not matched to a gene; V was cut back by 5 bases and J by 5 bases. The CDR3 has 14 amino acids. As DNA, the CDR3 is TGCAGCGTTATGACTAGCGGGGAGACCGGGGAGCTGTTTTTT. This codes for CSVMTSGETGELFF.

V usage is TRBV5-1 and J usage is TRBJ2-5, with TRBD1 identical over 7 bases. The CDR3 length is 15 residues. The J segment lost 3 bases and the V segment lost 4 bases, leaving 9 bases of the junction unmatched. Germline V gene lookup returns CDR1 SGHRS and CDR2 YFSETQ. For the CDR3, the DNA is TGCGCCAGCAGCATGGGACAGTCCTCCAAAGAGACCCAGTACTTC. Its translation is CASSMGQSSKETQYF.

The rearrangement joins TRBV7-2 to TRBJ1-5; maybe TRBD1 (5 bases). Trimming shortened V by 1 base and J by 5 bases, and 9 bases separated the two germline ends. The germline V gene encodes CDR1 SGHTA and CDR2 FQGNSA. The length of the CDR3 is 14 residues. CDR3 DNA sequence: TGTGCCAGCAGCTTAGTATGGGGGGATCAGCCCCAGCATTTT. Amino acids: CASSLVWGDQPQHF.

The genes are TRBV2 and TRBJ1-2; a possible D gene is TRBD1 (6 bases). V was trimmed by 0 bases and J by 8 bases, leaving 19 bases between them. The CDR3 length is 16 residues. Germline CDR1 is SNHLY and CDR2 is FYNNEI. As DNA, the CDR3 is TGTGCCAGCAGTGAAGCCCCGGGACAACTTTCTCGGGGCTACACCTTC. Translating it yields CASSEAPGQLSRGYTF.

This sequence joins TRBV4-3 and TRBJ2-1; 12 nucleotides match TRBD1. Germline-derived CDR1 and CDR2 are LGHNA and YSLEER. The CDR3 consists of 16 residues. The V and J ends lost 3 bases and 9 bases, in that order; junction bases with no gene match: 9. The CDR3 coding sequence is TGCGCCAGCAGCCATGATCCGGGACAGGGGGCTAGTGAGCAGTTCTTC. The encoded protein is CASSHDPGQGASEQFF.

This clone was counted only a few times. The chain uses TRBV6-1 and TRBJ2-3; TRBD2 agrees at 9 bases. Looked up from germline, CDR1 is MNHNS and CDR2 is SASEGT. Losses at the gene ends were 1 base for V and 0 bases for J; bases not matched to a gene: 2. This CDR3 has 16 residues. CDR3 nucleotides: TGTGCCAGCAGTGAAGTAGCGGGGGCCAGCACAGATACGCAGTATTTT. Its translation is CASSEVAGASTDTQYF.

A few counts support this clone. The chain is built from TRBV5-1 and TRBJ1-6; D is unresolved. The CDR3 covers 15 residues. Looked up from germline, CDR1 is SGHRS and CDR2 is YFSETQ. Trimming took off 3 bases at V and 10 bases at J, with 17 bases between the two ends. CDR3 protein: CASSWAELLESPLHF. The CDR3 DNA is TGCGCCAGCAGCTGGGCCGAACTTCTTGAGTCACCCCTCCACTTT.

This clone was seen only a few times. This chain joins TRBV2 and TRBJ1-5; D uncertain. CDR1 and CDR2 (germline): SNHLY, FYNNEI. V was shortened by 7 bases and J by 10 bases, with 20 bases between the two germline ends. There are 14 residues in the CDR3. This chain's CDR3 is CASTKDGLGYPQHF. CDR3 DNA sequence: TGTGCCAGCACCAAGGACGGACTTGGGTATCCCCAGCATTTT.

This clone has a handful of counts. J is TRBJ1-4 and V is TRBV5-1, with D unclear. Germline V gives CDR1 SGHRS, CDR2 YFSETQ. The CDR3 runs 12 residues. The ends were cut back, 0 bases at V and 6 bases at J, with 3 bases in the middle. The CDR3 loop reads CASSLGDEKLFF. CDR3 sequence (DNA): TGCGCCAGCAGCTTGGGCGATGAAAAACTGTTTTTT.

The chain has TRBV29-1 and TRBJ1-4, with TRBD1 matching over 8 bases. V was pared by 7 bases and J by 4 bases, with 5 bases of the junction left unmatched. The CDR3 totals 13 residues. Germline CDR1 reads SQVTM; CDR2 reads ANQGSEA. The CDR3 region has the DNA TGCAGCGCTCAGGGGGCTTATAATGAAAAACTGTTTTTT. Its translation is CSAQGAYNEKLFF.

Only a few counts were recorded for this clone. V is TRBV10-3 and J is TRBJ2-3; 7 nucleotides line up with TRBD1. Germline CDR1 is ENHRY and CDR2 is SYGVKD. Unmatched junction bases numbered 3, after V lost 4 bases and J lost 2 bases. The CDR3 contains 14 residues. In DNA form, the CDR3 reads TGTGCCATCAGTGGGACAGGCGTCACAGATACGCAGTATTTT. It encodes CAISGTGVTDTQYF.

The chain couples TRBV7-8 to TRBJ2-5, with D perhaps TRBD1 (5 bases). Germline V lookup: CDR1 SGHVS, CDR2 FQNEAQ. V shed 4 bases and J shed 5 bases, with 14 bases lying between them. This CDR3 has 14 amino acids. The CDR3 region is CASSSRVVAETQYF. DNA of the CDR3: TGTGCCAGCAGCTCCAGGGTCGTTGCGGAGACCCAGTACTTC. Combining the CDR3 with reference TRBV7-8 and TRBJ2-5 gives the whole variable domain GAGVSQSPRYKVAKRGQDVALRCDPISGHVSLFWYQQALGQGPEFLTYFQNEAQLDKSGLPSDRFFAERPEGSVSTLKIQRTQQEDSAVYLCASSSRVVAETQYFGPGTRLLVL.

This sequence joins TRBV27 and TRBJ2-5; 8 bases are shared with TRBD1. The V gene end was trimmed by 2 bases and the J gene end by 2 bases; junction bases not matched to a gene: 4. The germline V gene encodes CDR1 MNHEY and CDR2 SMNVEV (reference sequence). CDR3 size: 15 residues. CDR3 bases: TGTGCCAGCAGTTTACAGGGGGCGGTGCAAGAGACCCAGTACTTC. Protein: CASSLQGAVQETQYF.

This clone was counted only a few times. V usage is TRBV18 and J usage is TRBJ2-3; a weak D match, TRBD1 (6 bases). This CDR3 has 11 residues. With 3 bases removed from V and 13 bases from J, the gap between germline ends came to 11 bases. Germline-derived CDR1 and CDR2 are KGHSH and LQKENI. The CDR3 here is CASSPDRTEYF. The CDR3 DNA sequence: TGTGCCAGCTCACCGGACAGAACGGAGTATTTT.

Only a few counts were recorded for this clone. CDR3 protein: CASSSHYEQYF. CDR3 coding DNA: TGTGCCAGCAGCTCCCACTACGAGCAGTACTTC. The chain has TRBV11-2 and TRBJ2-7, with D unresolved. V shed 4 bases and J shed 3 bases, with 4 bases lying between them. Germline V lookup: CDR1 SGHAT, CDR2 FQNNGV. The CDR3 spans 11 residues. Based on the CDR3 plus reference TRBV11-2 and TRBJ2-7, the full variable domain is EAGVAQSPRYKIIEKRQSVAFWCNPISGHATLYWYQQILGQGPKLLIQFQNNGVVDDSQLPKDRFSAERLKGVDSTLKIQPAKLEDSAVYLCASSSHYEQYFGPGTRLTVT.

The genes are TRBV7-9 and TRBJ1-1; D is uncertain. Trimming removed 5 bases from V and 4 bases from J, with 14 bases in between. This CDR3 has 14 residues. Germline assignment: CDR1 SEHNR and CDR2 FQNEAQ (reference sequence). CDR3 loop: CASSPQRVSTEAFF. The CDR3 region has the DNA TGTGCCAGCAGCCCCCAACGGGTGAGCACTGAAGCTTTCTTT.

The chain is built from TRBV18 and TRBJ1-1, with D perhaps matching TRBD1 (5 bases). This CDR3 has 15 amino acids. The germline V gene has CDR1 KGHSH and CDR2 LQKENI. V was pared by 2 bases and J by 3 bases, with 13 bases between. CDR3 nucleotides: TGTGCCAGCTCACCATTGGGGACTTTGGACACTGAAGCTTTCTTT. Amino acid sequence: CASSPLGTLDTEAFF.

The table lists this clone with a few counts. The V and J genes are TRBV18 and TRBJ2-5, with TRBD2 matching over 9 bases. The junction had 1 base not matched to a gene; V was cut back by 1 base and J by 1 base. CDR3 length: 15 residues. Germline CDR1 and CDR2: KGHSH and LQKENI. The CDR3 DNA reads as TGTGCCAGCTCACCACAAGCGGGGGGCCAAGAGACCCAGTACTTC. As protein: CASSPQAGGQETQYF.

This clone was counted once. The V call is TRBV19, the J call TRBJ2-3, with TRBD1 as a possible D gene (5 bases). This CDR3 spans 15 amino acids. V shed 6 bases and J shed 5 bases, with 18 bases lying between them. Per the germline V gene, CDR1 is LNHDA and CDR2 is SQIVND (reference sequence). The CDR3 DNA reads as TGTGCCAGTAGGTCCCTTAAGGGGCCGGGAGATACGCAGTATTTT. Residues: CASRSLKGPGDTQYF.

This clone was counted only a few times. J is TRBJ2-5 and V is TRBV14; 7 positions match TRBD2. V shed 1 base and J 2 bases; nucleotides not matched to a gene: 10. The CDR3 spans 17 residues. Germline V gene sequence: CDR1 SGHDN, CDR2 FVKESK. This chain's CDR3 is CASSQVRVQRGQETQYF. The CDR3 DNA reads as TGTGCCAGCAGCCAAGTTAGGGTCCAGCGGGGACAAGAGACCCAGTACTTC.